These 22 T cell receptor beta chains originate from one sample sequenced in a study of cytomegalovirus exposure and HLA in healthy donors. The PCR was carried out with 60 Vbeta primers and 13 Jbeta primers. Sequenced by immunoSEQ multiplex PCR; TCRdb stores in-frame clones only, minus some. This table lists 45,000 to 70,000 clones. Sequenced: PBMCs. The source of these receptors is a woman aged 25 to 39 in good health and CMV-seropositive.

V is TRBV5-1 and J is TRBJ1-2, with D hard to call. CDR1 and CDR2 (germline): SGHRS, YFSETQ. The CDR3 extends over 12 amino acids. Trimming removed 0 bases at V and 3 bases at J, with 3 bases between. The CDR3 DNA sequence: TGCGCCAGCAGCTTGGGCGACTATGGCTACACCTTC. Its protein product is CASSLGDYGYTF. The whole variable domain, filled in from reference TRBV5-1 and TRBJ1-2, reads KAGVTQTPRYLIKTRGQQVTLSCSPISGHRSVSWYQQTPGQGLQFLFEYFSETQRNKGNFPGRFSGRQFSNSRSEMNVSTLELGDSALYLCASSLGDYGYTFGSGTRLTVV.

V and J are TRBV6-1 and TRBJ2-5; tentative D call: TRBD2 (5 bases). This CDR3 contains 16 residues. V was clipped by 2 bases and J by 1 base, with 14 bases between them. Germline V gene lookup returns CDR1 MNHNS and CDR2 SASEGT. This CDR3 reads CASSEYPPGIQETQYF. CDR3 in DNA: TGTGCCAGCAGTGAATATCCCCCGGGGATCCAAGAGACCCAGTACTTC.

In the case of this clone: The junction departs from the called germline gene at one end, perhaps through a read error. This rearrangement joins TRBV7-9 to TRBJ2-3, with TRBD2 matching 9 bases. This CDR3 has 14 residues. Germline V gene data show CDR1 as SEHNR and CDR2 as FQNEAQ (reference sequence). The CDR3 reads CASHIAGVTDKQYF. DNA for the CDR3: TGTGCCAGTCATATAGCGGGAGTCACAGATAAGCAGTATTTT.

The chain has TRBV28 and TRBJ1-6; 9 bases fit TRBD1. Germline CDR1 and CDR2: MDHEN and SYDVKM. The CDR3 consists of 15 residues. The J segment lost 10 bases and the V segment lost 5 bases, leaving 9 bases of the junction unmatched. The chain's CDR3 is CASSIGQGYRSPLHF. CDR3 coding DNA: TGTGCCAGCAGTATCGGACAGGGGTATCGCTCACCCCTCCACTTT.

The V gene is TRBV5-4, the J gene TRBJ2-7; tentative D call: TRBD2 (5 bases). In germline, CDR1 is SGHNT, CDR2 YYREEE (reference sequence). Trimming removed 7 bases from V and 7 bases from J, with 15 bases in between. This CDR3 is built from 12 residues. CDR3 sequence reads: CASSGVGNEQYF. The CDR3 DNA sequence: TGTGCCAGCTCCGGGGTAGGGAATGAGCAGTACTTC. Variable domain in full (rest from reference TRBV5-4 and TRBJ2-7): ETGVTQSPTHLIKTRGQQVTLRCSSQSGHNTVSWYQQALGQGPQFIFQYYREEENGRGNFPPRFSGLQFPNYSSELNVNALELDDSALYLCASSGVGNEQYFGPGTRLTVT.

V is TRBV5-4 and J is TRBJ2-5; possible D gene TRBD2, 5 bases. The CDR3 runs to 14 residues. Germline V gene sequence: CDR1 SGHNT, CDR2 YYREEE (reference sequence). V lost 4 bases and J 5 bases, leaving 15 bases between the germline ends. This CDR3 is CASSLAGWEETQYF. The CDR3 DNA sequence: TGTGCCAGCAGCCTGGCTGGGTGGGAGGAGACCCAGTACTTC.

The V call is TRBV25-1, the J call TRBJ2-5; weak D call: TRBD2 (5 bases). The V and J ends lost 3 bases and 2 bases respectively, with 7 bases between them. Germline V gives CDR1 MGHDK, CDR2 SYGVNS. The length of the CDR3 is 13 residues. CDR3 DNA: TGTGCCAGCAGTGAGCGGGTTCAAGAGACCCAGTACTTC. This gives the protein CASSERVQETQYF.

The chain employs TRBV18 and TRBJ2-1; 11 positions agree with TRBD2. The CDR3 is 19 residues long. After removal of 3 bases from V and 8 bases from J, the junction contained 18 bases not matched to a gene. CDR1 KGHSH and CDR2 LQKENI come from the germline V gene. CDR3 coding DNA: TGTGCCAGCTCACCTTTTAGCGGGGGGGCAATATCGAGTACCGATGAGCAGTTCTTC. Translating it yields CASSPFSGGAISSTDEQFF.

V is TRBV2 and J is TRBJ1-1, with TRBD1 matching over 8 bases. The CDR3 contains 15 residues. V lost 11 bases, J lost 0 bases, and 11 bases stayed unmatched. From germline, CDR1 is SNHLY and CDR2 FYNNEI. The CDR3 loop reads CARHRGERMNTEAFF. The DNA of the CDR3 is TGTGCCCGCCACAGGGGGGAACGGATGAACACTGAAGCTTTCTTT.

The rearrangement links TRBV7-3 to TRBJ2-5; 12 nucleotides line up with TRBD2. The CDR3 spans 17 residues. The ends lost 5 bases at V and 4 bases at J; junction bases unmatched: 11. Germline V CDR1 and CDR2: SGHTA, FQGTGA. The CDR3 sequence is CASSLRGSSGRAETQYF. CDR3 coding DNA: TGTGCCAGCAGCCTAAGGGGTTCTAGCGGGAGGGCAGAGACCCAGTACTTC.

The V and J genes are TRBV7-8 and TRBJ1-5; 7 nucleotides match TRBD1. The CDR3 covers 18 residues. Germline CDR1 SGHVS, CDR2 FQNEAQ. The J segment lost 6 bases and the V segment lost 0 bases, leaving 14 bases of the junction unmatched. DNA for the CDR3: TGTGCCAGCAGCTTAGCGCGGCGGGCCAGGGGGATCGTTCAGCCCCAGCATTTT. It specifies CASSLARRARGIVQPQHF.

This CDR3 is CASSEAGQGGDTQYF. The CDR3 DNA follows: TGTGCCAGCAGTGAGGCGGGACAGGGAGGAGATACGCAGTATTTT. The chain couples TRBV2 to TRBJ2-3; TRBD1 aligns across 9 bases. With 3 bases clipped from V and 5 bases from J, the junction kept 6 bases outside the gene matches. The CDR3 is 15 residues long. Germline V lookup: CDR1 SNHLY, CDR2 FYNNEI.

The CDR3 here is CASSQPGLAGGTDTQYF. Here the CDR3 DNA reads TGCGCCAGCAGCCAACCGGGACTAGCGGGAGGGACAGATACGCAGTATTTT. J is TRBJ2-3 and V is TRBV5-1, with TRBD2 matching 16 bases. After removal of 4 bases from V and 3 bases from J, the junction contained 5 bases not matched to a gene. This CDR3 region has 17 residues. Germline V CDR1 and CDR2: SGHRS, YFSETQ.

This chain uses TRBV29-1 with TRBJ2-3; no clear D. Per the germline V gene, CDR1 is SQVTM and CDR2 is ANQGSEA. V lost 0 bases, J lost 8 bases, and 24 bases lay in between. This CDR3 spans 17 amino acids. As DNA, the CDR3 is TGCAGCGTTGAAGATCGGGTTTGGCGAGGAAGGTATGCTACGCAGTATTTT. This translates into CSVEDRVWRGRYATQYF.

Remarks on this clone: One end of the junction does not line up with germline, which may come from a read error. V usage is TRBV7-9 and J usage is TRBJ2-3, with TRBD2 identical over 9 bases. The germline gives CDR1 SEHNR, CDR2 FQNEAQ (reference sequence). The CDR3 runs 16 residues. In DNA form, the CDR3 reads TGTGCCAGCAGCTTGAATAGCGGGGGCGTCACAGATAAGCAGTATTTT. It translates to CASSLNSGGVTDKQYF.

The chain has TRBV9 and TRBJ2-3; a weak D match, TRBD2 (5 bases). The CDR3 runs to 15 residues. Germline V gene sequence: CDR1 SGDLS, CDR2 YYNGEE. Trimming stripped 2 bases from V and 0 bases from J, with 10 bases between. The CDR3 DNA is TGTGCCAGCAGCGTTTCACCGGGAAGCACAGATACGCAGTATTTT. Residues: CASSVSPGSTDTQYF. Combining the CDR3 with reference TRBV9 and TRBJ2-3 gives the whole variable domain DSGVTQTPKHLITATGQRVTLRCSPRSGDLSVYWYQQSLDQGLQFLIQYYNGEERAKGNILERFSAQQFPDLHSELNLSSLELGDSALYFCASSVSPGSTDTQYFGPGTRLTVL.

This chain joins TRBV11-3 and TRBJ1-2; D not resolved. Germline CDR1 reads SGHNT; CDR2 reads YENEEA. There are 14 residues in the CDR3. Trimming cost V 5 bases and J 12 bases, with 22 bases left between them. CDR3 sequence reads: CASSDQAGVKSDTF. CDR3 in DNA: TGTGCCAGCAGCGACCAGGCGGGAGTAAAAAGTGACACCTTC. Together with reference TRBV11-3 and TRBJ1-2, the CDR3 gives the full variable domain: EAGVVQSPRYKIIEKKQPVAFWCNPISGHNTLYWYLQNLGQGPELLIRYENEEAVDDSQLPKDRFSAERLKGVDSTLKIQPAELGDSAVYLCASSDQAGVKSDTFGSGTRLTVV.

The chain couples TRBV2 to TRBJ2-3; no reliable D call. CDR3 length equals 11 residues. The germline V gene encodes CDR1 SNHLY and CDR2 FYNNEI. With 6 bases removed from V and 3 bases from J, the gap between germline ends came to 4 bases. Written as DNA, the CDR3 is TGTGCCAGCAGCTTGACAGATACGCAGTATTTT. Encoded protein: CASSLTDTQYF. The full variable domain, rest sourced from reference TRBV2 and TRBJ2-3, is EPEVTQTPSHQVTQMGQEVILRCVPISNHLYFYWYRQILGQKVEFLVSFYNNEISEKSEIFDDQFSVERPDGSNFTLKIRSTKLEDSAMYFCASSLTDTQYFGPGTRLTVL.

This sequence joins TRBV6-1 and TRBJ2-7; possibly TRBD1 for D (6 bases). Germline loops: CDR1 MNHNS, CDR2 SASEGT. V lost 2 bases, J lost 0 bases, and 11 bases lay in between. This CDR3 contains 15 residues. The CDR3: CASSEYLDSSYEQYF. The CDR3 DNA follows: TGTGCCAGCAGTGAATATTTGGACAGCTCCTACGAGCAGTACTTC.

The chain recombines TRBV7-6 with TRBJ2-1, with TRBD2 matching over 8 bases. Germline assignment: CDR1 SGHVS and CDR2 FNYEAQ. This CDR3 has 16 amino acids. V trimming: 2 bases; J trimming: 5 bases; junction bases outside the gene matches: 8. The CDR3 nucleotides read TGTGCCAGCAGCTTACTTCCCGGGGGGGCCGACAATGAGCAGTTCTTC. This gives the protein CASSLLPGGADNEQFF.

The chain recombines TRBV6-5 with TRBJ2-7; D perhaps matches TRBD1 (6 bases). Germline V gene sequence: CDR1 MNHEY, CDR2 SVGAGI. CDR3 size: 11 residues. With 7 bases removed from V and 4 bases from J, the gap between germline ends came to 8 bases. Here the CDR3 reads CASKGEYEQYF. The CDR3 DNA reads TGTGCCAGCAAGGGGGAATACGAGCAGTACTTC.

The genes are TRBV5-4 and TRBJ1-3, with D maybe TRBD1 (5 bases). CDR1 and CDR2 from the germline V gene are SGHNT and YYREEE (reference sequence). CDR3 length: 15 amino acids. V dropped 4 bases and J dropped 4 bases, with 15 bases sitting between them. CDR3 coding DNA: TGTGCCAGCAGCCGTCCAGGGAGGGGCGGAAACACCATATATTTT. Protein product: CASSRPGRGGNTIYF. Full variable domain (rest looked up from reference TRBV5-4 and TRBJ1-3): ETGVTQSPTHLIKTRGQQVTLRCSSQSGHNTVSWYQQALGQGPQFIFQYYREEENGRGNFPPRFSGLQFPNYSSELNVNALELDDSALYLCASSRPGRGGNTIYFGEGSWLTVV.